This TCR beta chain was obtained from a study of blood T cell repertoires in COVID-19. Only in-frame clones appear in the TCRdb table, and some are missing; sequencing was by immunoSEQ multiplex PCR. Of a few hundred thousand clones in the sample, roughly 90% are singletons; the top ten hold 1.8%. Germline-derived CDR1 and CDR2 are SGDLS and YYNGEE. The V gene lost 1 base and the J gene lost 3 bases, with 14 bases spanning the gap. This CDR3 is 16 amino acids long. The rearrangement links TRBV9 to TRBJ2-1; D perhaps matches TRBD2 (6 bases). The specimen was PBMCs or T cells enriched from blood (not recorded which). The source of this sequence is a woman aged 40 to 55 who had recovered from COVID-19. CDR3: CASSVTPRSGYNEQFF. The CDR3 nucleotides read TGTGCCAGCAGCGTAACCCCCCGTAGCGGCTACAATGAGCAGTTCTTC.